The clone carrying this T cell receptor beta chain was seen more than once but under ten times. The sample comes from a study of patients and donors after allogeneic stem cell transplantation. TCRdb ran MiXCR on the RT-PCR reads and lists one entry per CDR3 protein. This table has 150,000 or so distinct CDR3 sequences, roughly 24% appearing once. From germline, CDR1 is MGHRA and CDR2 YSYEKL. The CDR3 loop spans 17 amino acids. Trimming took 0 bases from V and 1 from J, leaving 12 bases between them. The chain is built from TRBV4-1 and TRBJ2-2; weak D call: TRBD2 (7 bases). The source of this sequence is a human donor who was either an allogeneic HSCT recipient or a stem cell or donor lymphocyte infusion donor (not recorded which). It is not recorded whose cells these are; they may come from a transplant donor. Sample: blood, either unsorted or a sorted T cell fraction (not recorded which). The chain's CDR3 is CASSQEGGTMNTGELFF. DNA of the CDR3: TGCGCCAGCAGCCAAGAGGGAGGGACAATGAACACCGGGGAGCTGTTTTTT.